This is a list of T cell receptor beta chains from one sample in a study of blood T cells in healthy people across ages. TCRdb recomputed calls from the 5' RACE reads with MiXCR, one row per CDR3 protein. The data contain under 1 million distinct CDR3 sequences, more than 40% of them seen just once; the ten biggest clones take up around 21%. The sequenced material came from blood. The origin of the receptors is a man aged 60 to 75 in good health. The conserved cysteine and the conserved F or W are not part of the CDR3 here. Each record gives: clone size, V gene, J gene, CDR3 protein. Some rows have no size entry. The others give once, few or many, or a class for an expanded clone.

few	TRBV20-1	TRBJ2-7	SVTRRQRYEQY
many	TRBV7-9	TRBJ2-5	ASRSTGKGETQY
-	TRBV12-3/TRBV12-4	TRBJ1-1	ASSQDRTEAF
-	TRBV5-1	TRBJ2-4	ASSPGLEHIQY
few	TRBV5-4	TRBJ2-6	ASSLARQTSGANVLT
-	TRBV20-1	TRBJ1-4	SARVLIPGRFNEKLF
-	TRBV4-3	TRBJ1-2	ASSQDRTSLYGYT
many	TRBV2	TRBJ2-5	ASSTSQGLGGQETQY
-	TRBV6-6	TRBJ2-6	ASNSGTGSPGANVLT
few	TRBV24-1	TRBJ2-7	ATSARGSRSYEQY
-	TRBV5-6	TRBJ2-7	ASGTGVYEQY
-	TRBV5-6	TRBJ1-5	ASSMGQGFGDQPQH
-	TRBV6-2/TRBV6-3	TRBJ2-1	ASTTDRDGHNEQF
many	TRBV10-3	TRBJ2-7	AISATGLEQY
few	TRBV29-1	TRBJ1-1	SVTGGLLDTEAF
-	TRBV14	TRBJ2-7	ASSPVPRGYEQY
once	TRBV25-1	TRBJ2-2	ATTGGSHGELF
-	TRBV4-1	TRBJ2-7	ASSQEIVYEQY
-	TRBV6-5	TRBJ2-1	ASTPIQGYNEQF
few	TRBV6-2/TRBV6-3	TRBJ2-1	ASSWGEAGHEQF
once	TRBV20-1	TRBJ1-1	SAPKGAWTEAF
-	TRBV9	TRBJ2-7	ASSVNADSYEQY
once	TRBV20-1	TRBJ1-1	SARGNRDRGLFYTEAF
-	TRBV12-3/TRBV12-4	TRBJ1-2	ASSAPGSYGYT
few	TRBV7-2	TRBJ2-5	ASSLGPGGSTGALGSQY